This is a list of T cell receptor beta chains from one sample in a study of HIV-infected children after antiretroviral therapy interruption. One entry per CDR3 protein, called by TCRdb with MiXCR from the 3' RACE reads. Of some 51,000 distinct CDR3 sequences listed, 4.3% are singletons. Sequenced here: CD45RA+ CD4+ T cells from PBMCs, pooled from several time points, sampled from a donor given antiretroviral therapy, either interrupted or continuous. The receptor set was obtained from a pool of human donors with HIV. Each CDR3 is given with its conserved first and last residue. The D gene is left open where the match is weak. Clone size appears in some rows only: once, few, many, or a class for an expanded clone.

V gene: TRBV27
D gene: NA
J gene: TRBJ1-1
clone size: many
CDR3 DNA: TGTGCCAGCACCCCGAGGGTGGACACTGAAGCTTTCTTT
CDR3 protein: CASTPRVDTEAFF

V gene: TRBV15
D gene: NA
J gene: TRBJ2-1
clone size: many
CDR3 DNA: TGTGCCACCAGCAGAGAGGTGAATGAGCAGTTCTTC
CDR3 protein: CATSREVNEQFF

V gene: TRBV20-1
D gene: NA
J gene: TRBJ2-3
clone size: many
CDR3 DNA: TGCAGTGCCCTCAGGGCCGATACGCAGTATTTT
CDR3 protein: CSALRADTQYF

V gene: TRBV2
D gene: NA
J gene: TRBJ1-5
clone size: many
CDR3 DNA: TGTGCCAGCACTAACAGGGAGGATCAGCCCCAGCATTTT
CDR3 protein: CASTNREDQPQHF

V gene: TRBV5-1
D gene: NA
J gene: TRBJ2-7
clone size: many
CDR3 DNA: TGCGCCAGCAGCTTGGAATCGGGGGCTCCCTACGAGCAGTACTTC
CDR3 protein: CASSLESGAPYEQYF

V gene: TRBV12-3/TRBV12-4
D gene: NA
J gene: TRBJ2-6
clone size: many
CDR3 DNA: TGTGCCAGCAGCCCCGGACAGCGCTCTGGGGCCAACGTCCTGACTTTC
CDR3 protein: CASSPGQRSGANVLTF

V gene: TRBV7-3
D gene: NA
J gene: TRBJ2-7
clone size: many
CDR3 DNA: TGTGCCAGCAGAGGGGCCGACAGCTACGAGCAGTACTTC
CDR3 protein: CASRGADSYEQYF

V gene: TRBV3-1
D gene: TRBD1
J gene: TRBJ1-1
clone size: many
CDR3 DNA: TGTGCCAGCAGCCGTCCGGGACAGGCTATCTCTGAAGCTTTCTTT
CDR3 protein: CASSRPGQAISEAFF

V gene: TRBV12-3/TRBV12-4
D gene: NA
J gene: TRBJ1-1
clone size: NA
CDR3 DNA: TGTGCCAGCAGTTTACAGGTGGAAGCTTTCTTT
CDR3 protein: CASSLQVEAFF

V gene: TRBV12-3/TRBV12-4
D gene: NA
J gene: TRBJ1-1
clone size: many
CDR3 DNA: TGTGCCAGCAGTTTAATGGAAGGGAACACTGAAGCTTTCTTT
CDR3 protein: CASSLMEGNTEAFF

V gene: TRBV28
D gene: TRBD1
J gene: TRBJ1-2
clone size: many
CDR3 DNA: TGTGCCAGCAGTTCCGGGACAGAGGGTATTCGCTACACCTTC
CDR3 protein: CASSSGTEGIRYTF